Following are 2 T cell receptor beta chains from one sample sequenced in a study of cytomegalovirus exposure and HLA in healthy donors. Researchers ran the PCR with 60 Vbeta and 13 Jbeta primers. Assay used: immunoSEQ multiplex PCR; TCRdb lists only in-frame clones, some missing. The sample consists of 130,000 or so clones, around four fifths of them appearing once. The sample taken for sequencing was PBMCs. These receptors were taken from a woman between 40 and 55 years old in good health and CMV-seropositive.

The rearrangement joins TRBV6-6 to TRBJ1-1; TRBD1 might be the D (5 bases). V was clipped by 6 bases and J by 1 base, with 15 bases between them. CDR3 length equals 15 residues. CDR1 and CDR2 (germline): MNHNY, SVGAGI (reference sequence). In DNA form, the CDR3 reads TGTGCCAGCAGGTTGGGACTGACTGCGAACACTGAAGCTTTCTTT. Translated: CASRLGLTANTEAFF.

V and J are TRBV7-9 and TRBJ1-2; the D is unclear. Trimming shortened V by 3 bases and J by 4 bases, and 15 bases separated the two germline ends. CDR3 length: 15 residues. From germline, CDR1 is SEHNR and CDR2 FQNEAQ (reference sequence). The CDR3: CASSFIKRQLYGYTF. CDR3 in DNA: TGTGCCAGCAGCTTCATAAAGAGGCAGCTCTATGGCTACACCTTC.